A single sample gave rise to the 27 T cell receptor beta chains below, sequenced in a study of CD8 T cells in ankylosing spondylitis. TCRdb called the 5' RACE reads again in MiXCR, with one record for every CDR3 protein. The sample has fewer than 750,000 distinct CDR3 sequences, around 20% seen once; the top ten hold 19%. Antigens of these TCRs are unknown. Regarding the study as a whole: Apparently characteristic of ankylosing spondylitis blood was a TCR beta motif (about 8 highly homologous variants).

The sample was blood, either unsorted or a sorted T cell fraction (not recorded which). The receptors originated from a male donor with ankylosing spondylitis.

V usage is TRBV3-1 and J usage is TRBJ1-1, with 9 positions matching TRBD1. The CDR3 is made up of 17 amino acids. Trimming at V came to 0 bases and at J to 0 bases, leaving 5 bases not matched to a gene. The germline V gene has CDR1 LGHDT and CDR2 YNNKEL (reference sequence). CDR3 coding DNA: TGTGCCAGCAGCCAAGATCGCGGGACAGGGTTGAACACTGAAGCTTTCTTT. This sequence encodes CASSQDRGTGLNTEAFF.

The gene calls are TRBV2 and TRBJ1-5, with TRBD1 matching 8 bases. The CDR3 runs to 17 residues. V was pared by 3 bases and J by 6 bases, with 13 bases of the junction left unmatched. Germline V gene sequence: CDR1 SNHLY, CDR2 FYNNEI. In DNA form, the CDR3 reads TGTGCCAGCAGTGAGGACAGGGTATTTTCAAGTGGTCAGCCCCAGCATTTT. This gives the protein CASSEDRVFSSGQPQHF.

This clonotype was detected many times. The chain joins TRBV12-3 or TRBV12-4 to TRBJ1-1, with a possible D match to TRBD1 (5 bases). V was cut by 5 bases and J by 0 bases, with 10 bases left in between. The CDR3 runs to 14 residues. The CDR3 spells CASSVRVLNTEAFF. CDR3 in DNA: TGTGCCAGCAGTGTCAGGGTACTGAACACTGAAGCTTTCTTT.

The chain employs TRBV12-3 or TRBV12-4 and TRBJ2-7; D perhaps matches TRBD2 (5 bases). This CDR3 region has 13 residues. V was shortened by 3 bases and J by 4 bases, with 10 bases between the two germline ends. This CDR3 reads CASSFTREYEQYF. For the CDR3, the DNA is TGTGCCAGCAGTTTCACTAGGGAGTACGAGCAGTACTTC.

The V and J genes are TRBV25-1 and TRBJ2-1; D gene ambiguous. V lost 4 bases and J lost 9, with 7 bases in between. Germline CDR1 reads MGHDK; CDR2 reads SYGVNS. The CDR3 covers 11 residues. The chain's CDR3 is CASSGSGEQFF. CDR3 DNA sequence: TGTGCCAGCAGTGGGTCCGGTGAGCAGTTCTTC.

Here the CDR3 reads CASSLTAGGPDTQYF. The CDR3 DNA reads TGCGCCAGCAGCTTGACTGCGGGGGGGCCGGATACGCAGTATTTT. V and J are TRBV5-1 and TRBJ2-3; the match to TRBD2 covers 9 bases. There are 15 residues in the CDR3. The germline V gene encodes CDR1 SGHRS and CDR2 YFSETQ. Unmatched junction bases numbered 6, after V lost 1 base and J lost 6 bases. The full variable domain, completed using reference TRBV5-1 and TRBJ2-3, is KAGVTQTPRYLIKTRGQQVTLSCSPISGHRSVSWYQQTPGQGLQFLFEYFSETQRNKGNFPGRFSGRQFSNSRSEMNVSTLELGDSALYLCASSLTAGGPDTQYFGPGTRLTVL.

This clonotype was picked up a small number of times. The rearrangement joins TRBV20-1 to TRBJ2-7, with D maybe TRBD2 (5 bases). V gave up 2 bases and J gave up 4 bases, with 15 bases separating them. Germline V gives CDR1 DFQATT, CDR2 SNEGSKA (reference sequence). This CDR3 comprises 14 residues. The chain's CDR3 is CSARSWLEEYEQYF. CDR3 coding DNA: TGCAGTGCTAGAAGTTGGTTGGAGGAATACGAGCAGTACTTC.

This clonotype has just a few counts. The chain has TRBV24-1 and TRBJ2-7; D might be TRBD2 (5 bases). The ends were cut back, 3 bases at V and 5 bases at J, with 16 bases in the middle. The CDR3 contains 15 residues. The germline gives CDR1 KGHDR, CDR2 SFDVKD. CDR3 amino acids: CATSDPLRGFHEQYF. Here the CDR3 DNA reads TGTGCCACCAGTGATCCCCTCCGAGGGTTCCACGAGCAGTACTTC.

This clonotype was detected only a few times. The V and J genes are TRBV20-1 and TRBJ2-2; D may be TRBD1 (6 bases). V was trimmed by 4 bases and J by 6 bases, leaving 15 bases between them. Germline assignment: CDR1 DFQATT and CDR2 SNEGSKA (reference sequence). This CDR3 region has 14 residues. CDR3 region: CSAKQGSEAGELFF. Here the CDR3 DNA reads TGCAGTGCTAAACAGGGAAGTGAGGCCGGGGAGCTGTTTTTT.

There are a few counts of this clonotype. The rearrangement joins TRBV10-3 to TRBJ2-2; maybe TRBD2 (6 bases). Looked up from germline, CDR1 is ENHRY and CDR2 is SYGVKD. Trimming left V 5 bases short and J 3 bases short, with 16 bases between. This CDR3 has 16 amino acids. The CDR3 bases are TGTGCCATCAGTTGGAAGGCAGGGACTTACACCGGGGAGCTGTTTTTT. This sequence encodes CAISWKAGTYTGELFF.

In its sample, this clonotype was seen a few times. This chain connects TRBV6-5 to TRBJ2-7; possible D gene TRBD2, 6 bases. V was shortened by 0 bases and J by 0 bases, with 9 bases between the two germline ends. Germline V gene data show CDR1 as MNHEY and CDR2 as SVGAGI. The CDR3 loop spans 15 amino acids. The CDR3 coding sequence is TGTGCCAGCAGTTACTCCCGGCGGGGCTCCTACGAGCAGTACTTC. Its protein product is CASSYSRRGSYEQYF.

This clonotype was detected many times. CDR3 coding DNA: TGTGCCAGCAGCGACCTCGGACTAGCGGGGCCCTTCTCCTACAATGAGCAGTTCTTC. It translates to CASSDLGLAGPFSYNEQFF. The chain uses TRBV11-2 and TRBJ2-1, with 12 bases fitting TRBD2. Germline lookup yields CDR1 SGHAT and CDR2 FQNNGV. The V segment lost 5 bases and the J segment 0 bases; nucleotides outside the gene matches: 11. The CDR3 totals 19 residues.

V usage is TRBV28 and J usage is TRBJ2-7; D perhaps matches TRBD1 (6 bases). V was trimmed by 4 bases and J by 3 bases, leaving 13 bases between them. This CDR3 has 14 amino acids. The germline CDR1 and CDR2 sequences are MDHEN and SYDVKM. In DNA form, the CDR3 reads TGTGCCAGCAGTTCCCAACAGGGTCGCTACGAGCAGTACTTC. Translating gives CASSSQQGRYEQYF.

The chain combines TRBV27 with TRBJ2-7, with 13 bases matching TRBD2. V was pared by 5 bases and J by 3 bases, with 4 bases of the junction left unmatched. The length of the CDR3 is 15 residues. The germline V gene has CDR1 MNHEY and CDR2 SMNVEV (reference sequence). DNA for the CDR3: TGTGCCAGCAGTCGGACTAGCGGGGGAGTCTACGAGCAGTACTTC. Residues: CASSRTSGGVYEQYF.

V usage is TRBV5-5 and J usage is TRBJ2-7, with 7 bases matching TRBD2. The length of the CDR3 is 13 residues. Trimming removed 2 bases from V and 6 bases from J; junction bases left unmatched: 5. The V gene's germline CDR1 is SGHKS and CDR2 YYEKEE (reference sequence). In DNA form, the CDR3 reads TGTGCCAGCAGCTTAGACCCGGGGGGCGAGCAGTACTTC. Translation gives CASSLDPGGEQYF.

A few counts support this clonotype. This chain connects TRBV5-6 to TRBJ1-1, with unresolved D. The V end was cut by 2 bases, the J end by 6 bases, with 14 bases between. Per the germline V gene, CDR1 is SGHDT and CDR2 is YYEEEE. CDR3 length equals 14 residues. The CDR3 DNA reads TGTGCCAGCAGCTTCGGTCTGGAGACTGCTGAAGCTTTCTTT. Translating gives CASSFGLETAEAFF.

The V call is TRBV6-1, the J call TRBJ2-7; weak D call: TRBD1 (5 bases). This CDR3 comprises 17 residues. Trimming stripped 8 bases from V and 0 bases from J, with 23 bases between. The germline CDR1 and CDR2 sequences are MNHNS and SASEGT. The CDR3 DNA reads TGTGCCAGCCGCTGGCTGCCTGACAGCATGGGCTCCTACGAGCAGTACTTC. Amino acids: CASRWLPDSMGSYEQYF.

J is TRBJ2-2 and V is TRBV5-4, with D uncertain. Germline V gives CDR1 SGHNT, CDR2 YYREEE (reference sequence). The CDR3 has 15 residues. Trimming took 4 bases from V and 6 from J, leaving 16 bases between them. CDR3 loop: CASSPRQVSSGELFF. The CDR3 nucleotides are TGTGCCAGCAGCCCTCGGCAGGTTTCCTCCGGGGAGCTGTTTTTT.

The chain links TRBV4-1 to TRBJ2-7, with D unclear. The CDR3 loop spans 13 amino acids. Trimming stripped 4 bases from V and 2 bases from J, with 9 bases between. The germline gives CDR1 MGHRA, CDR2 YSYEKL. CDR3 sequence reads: CASSPSAPYEQYF. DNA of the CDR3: TGCGCCAGCAGCCCTTCGGCCCCCTACGAGCAGTACTTC.

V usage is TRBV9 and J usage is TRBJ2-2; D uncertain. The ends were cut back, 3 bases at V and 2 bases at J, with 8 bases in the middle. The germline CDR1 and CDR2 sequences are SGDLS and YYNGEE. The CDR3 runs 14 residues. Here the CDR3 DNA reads TGTGCCAGCAGCGGGTCAGCTAACACCGGGGAGCTGTTTTTT. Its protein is CASSGSANTGELFF.

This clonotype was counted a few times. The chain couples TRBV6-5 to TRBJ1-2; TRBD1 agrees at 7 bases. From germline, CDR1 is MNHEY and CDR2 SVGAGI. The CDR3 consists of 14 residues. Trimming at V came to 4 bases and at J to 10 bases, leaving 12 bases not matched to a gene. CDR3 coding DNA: TGTGCCAGCAGTTCCATTTCCAGGGACAGTCTCTACACCTTC. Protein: CASSSISRDSLYTF.

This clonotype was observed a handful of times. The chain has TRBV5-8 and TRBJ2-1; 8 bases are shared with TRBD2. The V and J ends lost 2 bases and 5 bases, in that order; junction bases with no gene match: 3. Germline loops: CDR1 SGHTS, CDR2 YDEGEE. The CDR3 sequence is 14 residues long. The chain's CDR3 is CASSFASGHNEQFF. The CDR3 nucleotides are TGTGCCAGCAGCTTCGCTAGCGGGCACAATGAGCAGTTCTTC.

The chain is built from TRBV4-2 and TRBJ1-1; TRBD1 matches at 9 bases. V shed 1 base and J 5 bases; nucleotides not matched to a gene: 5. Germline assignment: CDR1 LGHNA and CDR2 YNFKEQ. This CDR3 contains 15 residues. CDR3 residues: CASSQGTGAGTEAFF. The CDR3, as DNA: TGTGCCAGCAGCCAAGGGACAGGGGCCGGAACTGAAGCTTTCTTT.

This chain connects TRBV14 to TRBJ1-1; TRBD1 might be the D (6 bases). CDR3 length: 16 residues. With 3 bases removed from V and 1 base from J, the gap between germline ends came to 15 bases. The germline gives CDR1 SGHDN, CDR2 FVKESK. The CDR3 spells CASSQAPQGRNTEAFF. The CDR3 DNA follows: TGTGCCAGCAGCCAGGCACCACAGGGCCGGAACACTGAAGCTTTCTTT.

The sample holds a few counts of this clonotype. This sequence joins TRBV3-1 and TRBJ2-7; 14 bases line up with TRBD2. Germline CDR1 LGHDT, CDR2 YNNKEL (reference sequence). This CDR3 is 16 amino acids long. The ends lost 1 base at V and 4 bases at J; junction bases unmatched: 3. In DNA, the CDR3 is TGTGCCAGCAGCCAAGTGACTAGCGGGAGGGGTTACGAGCAGTACTTC. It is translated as CASSQVTSGRGYEQYF.

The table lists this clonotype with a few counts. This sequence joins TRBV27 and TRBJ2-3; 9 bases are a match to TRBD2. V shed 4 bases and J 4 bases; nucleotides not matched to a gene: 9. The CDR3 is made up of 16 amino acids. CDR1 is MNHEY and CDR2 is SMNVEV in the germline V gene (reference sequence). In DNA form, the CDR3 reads TGTGCCAGCAGTTCACCCTCGCGGGAGGGGGCAGATACGCAGTATTTT. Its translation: CASSSPSREGADTQYF.

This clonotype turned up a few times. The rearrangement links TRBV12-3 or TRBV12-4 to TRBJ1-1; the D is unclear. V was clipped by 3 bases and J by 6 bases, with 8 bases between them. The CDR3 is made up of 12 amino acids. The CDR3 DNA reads TGTGCCAGCAGTTTCACGAGCGCTGAAGCTTTCTTT. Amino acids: CASSFTSAEAFF.